This T cell receptor beta chain was recorded in a study of CD8 T cells in ankylosing spondylitis. Concerning this clonotype: Its antigen is unknown.

Findings and caveats of the study: In ankylosing spondylitis blood, a motif of seven or eight highly homologous TCR beta variants appeared characteristic. The authors reported significant enrichment of disease-linked clones in matched ankylosing spondylitis synovial fluid.

From germline, CDR1 is SEHNR and CDR2 FQNEAQ (reference sequence). Trimming stripped 1 base from V and 4 bases from J, with 3 bases between. The CDR3 has 12 residues. TCRdb re-analysed the 5' RACE reads in MiXCR, keeping a single row per CDR3 protein. The sample includes roughly 36,000 distinct CDR3 sequences, over 12% of them seen just once. The clonotype originates from a male donor with ankylosing spondylitis or in good health (not recorded which). Sequenced: blood. This chain uses TRBV7-9 with TRBJ2-3; D is unresolved. CDR3 region: CASSLVSDTQYF. DNA for the CDR3: TGTGCCAGCAGCTTAGTCTCAGATACGCAGTATTTT.